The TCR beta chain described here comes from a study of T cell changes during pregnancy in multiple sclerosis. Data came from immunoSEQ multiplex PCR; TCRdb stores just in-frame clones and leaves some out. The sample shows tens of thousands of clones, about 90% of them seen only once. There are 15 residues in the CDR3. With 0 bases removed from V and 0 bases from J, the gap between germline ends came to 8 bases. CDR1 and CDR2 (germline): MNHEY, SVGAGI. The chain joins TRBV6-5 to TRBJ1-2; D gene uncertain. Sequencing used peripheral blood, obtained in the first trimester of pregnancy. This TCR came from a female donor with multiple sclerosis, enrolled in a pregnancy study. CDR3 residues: CASSYSSGTNYGYTF. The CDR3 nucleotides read TGTGCCAGCAGTTACTCGAGCGGCACTAACTATGGCTACACCTTC.